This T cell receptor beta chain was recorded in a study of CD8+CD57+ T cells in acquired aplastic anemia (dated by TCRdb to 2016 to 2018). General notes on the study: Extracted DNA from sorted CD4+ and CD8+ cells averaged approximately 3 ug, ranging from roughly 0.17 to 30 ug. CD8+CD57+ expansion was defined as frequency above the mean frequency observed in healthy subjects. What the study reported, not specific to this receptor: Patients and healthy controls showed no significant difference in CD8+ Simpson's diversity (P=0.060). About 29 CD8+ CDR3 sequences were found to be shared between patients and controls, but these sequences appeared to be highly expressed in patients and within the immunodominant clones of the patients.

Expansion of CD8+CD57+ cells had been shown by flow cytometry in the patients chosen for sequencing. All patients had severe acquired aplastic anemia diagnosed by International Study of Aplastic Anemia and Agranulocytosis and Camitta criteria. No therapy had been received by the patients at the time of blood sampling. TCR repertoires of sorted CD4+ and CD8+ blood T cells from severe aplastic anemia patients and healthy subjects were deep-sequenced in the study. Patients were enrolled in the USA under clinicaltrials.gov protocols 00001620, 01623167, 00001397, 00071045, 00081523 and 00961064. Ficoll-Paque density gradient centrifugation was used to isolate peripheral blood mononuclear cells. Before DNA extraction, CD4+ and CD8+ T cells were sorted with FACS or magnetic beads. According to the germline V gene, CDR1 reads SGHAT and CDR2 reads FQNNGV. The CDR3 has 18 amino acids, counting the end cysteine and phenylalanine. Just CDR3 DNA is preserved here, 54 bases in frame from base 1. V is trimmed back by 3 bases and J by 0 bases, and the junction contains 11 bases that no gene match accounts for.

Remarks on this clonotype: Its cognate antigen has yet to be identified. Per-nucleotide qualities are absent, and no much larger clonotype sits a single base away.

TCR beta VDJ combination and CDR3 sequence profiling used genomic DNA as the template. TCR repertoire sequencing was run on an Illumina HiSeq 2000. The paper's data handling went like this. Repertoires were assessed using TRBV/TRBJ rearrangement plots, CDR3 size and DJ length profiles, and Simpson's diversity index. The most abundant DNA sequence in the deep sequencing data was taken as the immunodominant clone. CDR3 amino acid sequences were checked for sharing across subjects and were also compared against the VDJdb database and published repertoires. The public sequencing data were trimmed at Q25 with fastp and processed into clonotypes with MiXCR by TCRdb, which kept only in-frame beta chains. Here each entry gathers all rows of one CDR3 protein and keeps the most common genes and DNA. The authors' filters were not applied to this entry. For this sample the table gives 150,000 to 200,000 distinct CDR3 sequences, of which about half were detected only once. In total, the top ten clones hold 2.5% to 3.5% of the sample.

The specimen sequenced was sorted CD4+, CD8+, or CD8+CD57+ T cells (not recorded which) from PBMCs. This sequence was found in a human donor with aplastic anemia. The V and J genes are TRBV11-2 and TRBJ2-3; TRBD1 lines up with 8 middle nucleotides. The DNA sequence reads TGTGCCAGCAGCTTTGGGGTGCTACAGGGGGGTAGCACAGATACGCAGTATTTT. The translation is CASSFGVLQGGSTDTQYF.